This entry lists 3 T cell receptor beta chains sequenced from one sample in a study of shared clonotypes between healthy human individuals (dated by TCRdb to about 2020). Library preparation was by the immunoSEQ multiplex PCR assay. TCRdb mirrors the immuneACCESS table, restricted to in-frame sequences. Some clones are absent from its copies; in checked studies, under half trace to an unresolved V gene, and the reason for the others is unknown. The sample yields about 2 million clones; 85% to 95% were counted once. The ten biggest clones cover 0.13% of the sample. Sequences were obtained from naive CD4+ T cells sorted from blood. The sample's cell subset or site label, decoded: CD45RA+ positively selected. The receptors come from a man in his late teens or twenties in good health.

The chain links TRBV5-1 to TRBJ1-1; 7 bases align to TRBD1. After removal of 5 bases from V and 4 bases from J, the junction contained 8 bases not matched to a gene. CDR1 SGHRS and CDR2 YFSETQ come from the germline V gene. The CDR3 spans 14 residues. Here the CDR3 reads CASRVGQAITEAFF. The DNA for the CDR3 is TGCGCCAGCAGGGTAGGACAGGCCATCACTGAAGCTTTCTTT.

This clone was picked up one time. The V gene is TRBV7-9, the J gene TRBJ1-2; the D gene is possibly TRBD1 (6 bases). The CDR3 is made up of 13 amino acids. Germline V CDR1 and CDR2: SEHNR, FQNEAQ (reference sequence). V gave up 1 base and J gave up 8 bases, with 11 bases separating them. The CDR3 nucleotides are TGTGCCAGCAGCTTAGGGCCAGGGGAAGGCTACACCTTC. It translates to CASSLGPGEGYTF. Full variable domain (remainder filled in from reference TRBV7-9 and TRBJ1-2): DTGVSQNPRHKITKRGQNVTFRCDPISEHNRLYWYRQTLGQGPEFLTYFQNEAQLEKSRLLSDRFSAERPKGSFSTLEIQRTEQGDSAMYLCASSLGPGEGYTFGSGTRLTVV.

As DNA, the CDR3 is TGTGCCAGCAGCCCAGCAGGGGGCTATGGAAAACTGTTTTTT. Translated, it gives CASSPAGGYGKLFF. V gene TRBV11-2 combines with J gene TRBJ1-4, with TRBD1 matching over 8 bases. Germline assignment: CDR1 SGHAT and CDR2 FQNNGV. This CDR3 has 14 residues. The ends lost 5 bases at V and 10 bases at J; junction bases unmatched: 9.